The entry below gives a single T cell receptor (beta chain) sequence along with its context. Its antigen is unidentified. This sample is part of a study of shared clonotypes between healthy human individuals. Study context: The study enrolled a couple of women and three men aged 18 to 49. Study findings and constraints: At large depth, rarefaction still showed sorted-subset sequencing to be incomplete.

Investigators spread the genomic DNA of each subset evenly over several immunoSEQ plates. The protocol was immunoSEQ multiplex PCR, while the TCRdb copy is restricted to in-frame clones and leaves out a portion. Of 600,000 to 750,000 clones in the sample, about 90% were seen once. Caucasian adults living in Nashville, Tennessee, provided all samples. The germline V gene has CDR1 MDHEN and CDR2 SYDVKM. The CDR3 runs 12 residues. V was clipped by 10 bases and J by 5 bases; unmatched bases: 4. The receptor was derived from a young man in good health. Some clones in this sample may be carry-over from other donors' samples. The chain uses TRBV28 and TRBJ2-2, with TRBD1 identical over 7 bases. The sample taken for sequencing was memory CD8+ T cells from PBMCs. Described subset: CD45RO+ cells pooled with CCR7-negative TemRA cells. The CDR3 DNA sequence: TGTGCCACACAGGGGAGTACCGGGGAGCTGTTTTTT. This sequence encodes CATQGSTGELFF.